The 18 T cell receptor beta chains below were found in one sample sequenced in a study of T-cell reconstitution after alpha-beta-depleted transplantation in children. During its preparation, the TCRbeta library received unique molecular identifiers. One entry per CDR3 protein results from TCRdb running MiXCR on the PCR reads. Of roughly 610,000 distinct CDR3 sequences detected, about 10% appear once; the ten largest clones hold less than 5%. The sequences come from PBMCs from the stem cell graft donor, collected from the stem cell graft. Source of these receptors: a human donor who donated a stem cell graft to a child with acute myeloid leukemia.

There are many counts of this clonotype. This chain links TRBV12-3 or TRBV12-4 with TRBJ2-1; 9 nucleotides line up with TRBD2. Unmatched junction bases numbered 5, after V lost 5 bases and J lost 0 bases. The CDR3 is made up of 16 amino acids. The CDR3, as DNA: TGTGCCAGCAGTCCGCTAGCGGGGAGCTCCTACAATGAGCAGTTCTTC. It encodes CASSPLAGSSYNEQFF.

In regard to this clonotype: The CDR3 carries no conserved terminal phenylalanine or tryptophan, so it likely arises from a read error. The CDR3 loop is CASSPTSGTYEQYL. The CDR3 nucleotides read TGTGCCAGCAGCCCGACTAGCGGTACCTACGAGCAGTACCTC. This chain links TRBV7-2 with TRBJ2-7; TRBD2 aligns across 9 bases. With 5 bases clipped from V and 2 bases from J, the junction kept 4 bases outside the gene matches. This CDR3 spans 14 amino acids. Looked up from germline, CDR1 is SGHTA and CDR2 is FQGNSA.

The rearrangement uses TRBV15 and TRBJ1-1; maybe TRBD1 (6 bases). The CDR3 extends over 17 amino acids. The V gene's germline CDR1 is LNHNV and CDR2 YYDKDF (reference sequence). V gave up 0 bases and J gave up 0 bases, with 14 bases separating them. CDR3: CATSRDRGTGLNTEAFF. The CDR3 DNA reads TGTGCCACCAGCAGAGATAGGGGAACAGGGTTGAACACTGAAGCTTTCTTT.

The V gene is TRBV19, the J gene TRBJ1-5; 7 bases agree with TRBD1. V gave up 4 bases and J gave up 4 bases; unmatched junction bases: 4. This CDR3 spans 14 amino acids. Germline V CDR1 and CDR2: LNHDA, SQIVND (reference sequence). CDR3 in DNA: TGTGCCAGTAGTACAGGACAGGTAAATCAGCCCCAGCATTTT. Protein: CASSTGQVNQPQHF. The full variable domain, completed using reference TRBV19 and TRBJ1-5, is DGGITQSPKYLFRKEGQNVTLSCEQNLNHDAMYWYRQDPGQGLRLIYYSQIVNDFQKGDIAEGYSVSREKKESFPLTVTSAQKNPTAFYLCASSTGQVNQPQHFGDGTRLSIL.

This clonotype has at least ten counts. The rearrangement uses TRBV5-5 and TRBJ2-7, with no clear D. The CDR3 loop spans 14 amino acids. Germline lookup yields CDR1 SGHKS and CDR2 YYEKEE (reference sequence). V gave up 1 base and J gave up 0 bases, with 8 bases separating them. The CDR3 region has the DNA TGTGCCAGCAGCTTGACCAGTAGCTCCTACGAGCAGTACTTC. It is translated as CASSLTSSSYEQYF.

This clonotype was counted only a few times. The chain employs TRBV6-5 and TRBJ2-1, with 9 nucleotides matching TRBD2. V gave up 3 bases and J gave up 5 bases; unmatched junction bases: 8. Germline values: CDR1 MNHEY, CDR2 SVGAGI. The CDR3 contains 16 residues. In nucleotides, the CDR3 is TGTGCCAGCAGTTATGGACCGGGACTAGCCGACAATGAGCAGTTCTTC. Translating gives CASSYGPGLADNEQFF.

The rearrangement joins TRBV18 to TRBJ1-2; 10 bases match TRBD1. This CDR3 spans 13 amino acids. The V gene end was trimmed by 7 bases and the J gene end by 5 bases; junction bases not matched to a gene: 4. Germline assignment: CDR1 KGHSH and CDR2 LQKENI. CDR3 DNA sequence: TGTGCCAGCTACCGGACAGGGGGTTATGGCTACACCTTC. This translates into CASYRTGGYGYTF.

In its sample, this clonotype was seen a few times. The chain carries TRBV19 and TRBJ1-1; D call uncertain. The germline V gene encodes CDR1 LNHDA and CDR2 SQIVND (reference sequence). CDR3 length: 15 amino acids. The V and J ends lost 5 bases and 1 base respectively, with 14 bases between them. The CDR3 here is CASSETGISNTEAFF. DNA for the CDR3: TGTGCCAGTAGTGAGACCGGGATCTCGAACACTGAAGCTTTCTTT.

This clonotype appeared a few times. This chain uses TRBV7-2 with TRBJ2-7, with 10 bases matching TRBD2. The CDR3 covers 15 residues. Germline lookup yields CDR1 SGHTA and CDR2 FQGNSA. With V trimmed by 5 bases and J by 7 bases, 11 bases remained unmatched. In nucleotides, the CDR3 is TGTGCCAGCAGCGGCCGGGTGCTAGCGGGAGCAGAGCAGTACTTC. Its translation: CASSGRVLAGAEQYF.

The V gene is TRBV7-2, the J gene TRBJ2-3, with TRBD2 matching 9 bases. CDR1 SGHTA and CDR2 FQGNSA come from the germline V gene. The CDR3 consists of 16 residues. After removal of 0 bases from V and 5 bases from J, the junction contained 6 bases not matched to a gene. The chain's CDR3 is CASSLAGGRARDTQYF. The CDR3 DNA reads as TGTGCCAGCAGCTTAGCTGGCGGGAGGGCCAGAGATACGCAGTATTTT.

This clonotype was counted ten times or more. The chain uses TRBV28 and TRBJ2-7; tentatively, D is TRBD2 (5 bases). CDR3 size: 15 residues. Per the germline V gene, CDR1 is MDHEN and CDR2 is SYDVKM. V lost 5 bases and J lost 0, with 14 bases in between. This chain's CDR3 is CASSRYGMSSYEQYF. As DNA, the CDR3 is TGTGCCAGCAGTCGGTACGGGATGAGCTCCTACGAGCAGTACTTC. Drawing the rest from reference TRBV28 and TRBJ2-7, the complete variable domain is DVKVTQSSRYLVKRTGEKVFLECVQDMDHENMFWYRQDPGLGLRLIYFSYDVKMKEKGDIPEGYSVSREKKERFSLILESASTNQTSMYLCASSRYGMSSYEQYFGPGTRLTVT.

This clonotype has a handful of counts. CDR3: CAIRRGPYNSPLHF. The CDR3 region has the DNA TGTGCCATTAGACGGGGTCCATATAATTCACCCCTCCACTTT. The chain has TRBV10-3 and TRBJ1-6; D ambiguous. Germline CDR1 is ENHRY and CDR2 is SYGVKD. The CDR3 spans 14 residues. Trimming shortened V by 9 bases and J by 4 bases, and 13 bases separated the two germline ends.

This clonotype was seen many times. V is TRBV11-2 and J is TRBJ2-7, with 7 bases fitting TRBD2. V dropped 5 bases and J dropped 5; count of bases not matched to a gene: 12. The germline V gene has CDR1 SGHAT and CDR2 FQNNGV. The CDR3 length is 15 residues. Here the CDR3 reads CASSGYGGGLNEQYF. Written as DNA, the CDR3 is TGTGCCAGCAGCGGATATGGCGGGGGTTTGAACGAGCAGTACTTC.

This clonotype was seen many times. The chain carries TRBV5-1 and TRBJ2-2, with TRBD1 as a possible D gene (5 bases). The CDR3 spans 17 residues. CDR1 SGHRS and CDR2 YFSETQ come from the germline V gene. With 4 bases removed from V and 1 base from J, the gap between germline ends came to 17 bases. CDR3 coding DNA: TGCGCCAGCAGCCCGGGTGGGGCGGCCCTGAACACCGGGGAGCTGTTTTTT. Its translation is CASSPGGAALNTGELFF.

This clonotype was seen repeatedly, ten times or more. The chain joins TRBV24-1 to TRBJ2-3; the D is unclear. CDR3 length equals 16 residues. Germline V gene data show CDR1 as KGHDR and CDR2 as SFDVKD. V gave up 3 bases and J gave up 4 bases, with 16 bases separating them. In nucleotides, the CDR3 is TGTGCCACCAGTGATCCCTCCTTCGGGCCGGCAGATACGCAGTATTTT. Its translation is CATSDPSFGPADTQYF.

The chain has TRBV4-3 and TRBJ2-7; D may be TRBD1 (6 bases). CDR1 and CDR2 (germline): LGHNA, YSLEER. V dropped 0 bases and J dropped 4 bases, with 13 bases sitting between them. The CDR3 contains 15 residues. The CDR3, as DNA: TGCGCCAGCAGCCAAGACAGGGGCATTGGGTACGAGCAGTACTTC. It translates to CASSQDRGIGYEQYF.

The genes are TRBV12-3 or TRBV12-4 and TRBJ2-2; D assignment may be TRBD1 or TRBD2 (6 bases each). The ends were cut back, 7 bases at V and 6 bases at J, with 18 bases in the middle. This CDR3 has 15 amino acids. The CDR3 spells CASTLRGERAGELFF. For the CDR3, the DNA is TGTGCCAGCACCTTGAGGGGGGAGAGAGCCGGGGAGCTGTTTTTT.

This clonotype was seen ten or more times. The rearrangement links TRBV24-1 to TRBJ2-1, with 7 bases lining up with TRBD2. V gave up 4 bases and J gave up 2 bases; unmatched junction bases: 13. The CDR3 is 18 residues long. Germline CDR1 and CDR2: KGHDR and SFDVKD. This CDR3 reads CATSDRRSQRGTYNEQFF. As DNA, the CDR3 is TGTGCCACCAGTGACCGCCGATCCCAGCGGGGAACCTACAATGAGCAGTTCTTC.